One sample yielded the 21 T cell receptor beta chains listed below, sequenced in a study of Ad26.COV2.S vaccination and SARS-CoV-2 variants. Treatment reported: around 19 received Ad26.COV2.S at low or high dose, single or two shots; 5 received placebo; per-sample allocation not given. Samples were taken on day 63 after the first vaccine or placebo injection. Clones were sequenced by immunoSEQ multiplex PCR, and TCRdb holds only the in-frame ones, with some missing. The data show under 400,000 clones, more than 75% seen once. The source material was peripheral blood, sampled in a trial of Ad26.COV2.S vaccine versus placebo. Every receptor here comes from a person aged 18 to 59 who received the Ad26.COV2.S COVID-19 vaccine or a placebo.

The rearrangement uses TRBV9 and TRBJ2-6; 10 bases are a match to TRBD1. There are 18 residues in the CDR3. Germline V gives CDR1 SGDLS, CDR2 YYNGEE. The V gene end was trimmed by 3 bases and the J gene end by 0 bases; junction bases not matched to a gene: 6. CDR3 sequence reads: CASSGRQGAGSGANVLTF. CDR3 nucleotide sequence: TGTGCCAGCAGCGGAAGACAGGGGGCGGGCTCTGGGGCCAACGTCCTGACTTTC. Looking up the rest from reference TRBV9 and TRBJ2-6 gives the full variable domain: DSGVTQTPKHLITATGQRVTLRCSPRSGDLSVYWYQQSLDQGLQFLIQYYNGEERAKGNILERFSAQQFPDLHSELNLSSLELGDSALYFCASSGRQGAGSGANVLTFGAGSRLTVL.

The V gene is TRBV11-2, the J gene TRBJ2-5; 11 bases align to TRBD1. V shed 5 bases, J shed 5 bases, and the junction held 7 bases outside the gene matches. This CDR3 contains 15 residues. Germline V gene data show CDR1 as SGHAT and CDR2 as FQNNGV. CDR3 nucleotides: TGTGCCAGCAGCCGGACAGGGGGCCGACCGGAGACCCAGTACTTC. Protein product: CASSRTGGRPETQYF.

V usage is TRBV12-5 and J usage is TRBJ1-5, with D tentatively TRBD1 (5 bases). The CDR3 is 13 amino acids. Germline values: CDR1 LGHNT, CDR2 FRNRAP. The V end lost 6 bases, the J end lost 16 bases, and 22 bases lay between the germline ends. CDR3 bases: TGTGCTAGTGGCCAACACATGGACACGATTCAACATTTT. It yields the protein CASGQHMDTIQHF. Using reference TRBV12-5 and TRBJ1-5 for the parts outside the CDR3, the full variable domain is DARVTQTPRHKVTEMGQEVTMRCQPILGHNTVFWYRQTMMQGLELLAYFRNRAPLDDSGMPKDRFSAEMPDATLATLKIQPSEPRDSAVYFCASGQHMDTIQHFGDGTRLSIL.

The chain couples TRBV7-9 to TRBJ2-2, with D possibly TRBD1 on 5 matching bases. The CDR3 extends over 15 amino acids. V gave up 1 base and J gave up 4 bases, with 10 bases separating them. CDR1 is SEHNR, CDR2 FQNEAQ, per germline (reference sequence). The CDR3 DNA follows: TGTGCCAGCAGCTTAGAAGGGGTGGCCACCGGGGAGCTGTTTTTT. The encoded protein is CASSLEGVATGELFF. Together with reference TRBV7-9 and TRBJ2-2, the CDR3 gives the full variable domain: DTGVSQNPRHKITKRGQNVTFRCDPISEHNRLYWYRQTLGQGPEFLTYFQNEAQLEKSRLLSDRFSAERPKGSFSTLEIQRTEQGDSAMYLCASSLEGVATGELFFGEGSRLTVL.

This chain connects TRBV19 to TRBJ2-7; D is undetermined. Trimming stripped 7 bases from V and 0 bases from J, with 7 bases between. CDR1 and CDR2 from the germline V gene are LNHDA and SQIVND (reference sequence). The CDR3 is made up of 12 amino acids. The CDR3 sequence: CASTGRSYEQYF. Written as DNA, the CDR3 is TGTGCCAGTACTGGACGCTCCTACGAGCAGTACTTC.

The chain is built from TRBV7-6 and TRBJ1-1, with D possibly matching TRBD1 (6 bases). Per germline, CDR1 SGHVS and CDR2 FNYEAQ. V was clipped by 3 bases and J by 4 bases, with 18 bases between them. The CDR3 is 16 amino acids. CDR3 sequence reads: CASSLAGAEWSTEAFF. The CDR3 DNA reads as TGTGCCAGCAGCTTGGCAGGGGCTGAGTGGAGCACTGAAGCTTTCTTT. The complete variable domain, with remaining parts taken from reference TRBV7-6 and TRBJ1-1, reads GAGVSQSPRYKVTKRGQDVALRCDPISGHVSLYWYRQALGQGPEFLTYFNYEAQQDKSGLPNDRFSAERPEGSISTLTIQRTEQRDSAMYRCASSLAGAEWSTEAFFGQGTRLTVV.

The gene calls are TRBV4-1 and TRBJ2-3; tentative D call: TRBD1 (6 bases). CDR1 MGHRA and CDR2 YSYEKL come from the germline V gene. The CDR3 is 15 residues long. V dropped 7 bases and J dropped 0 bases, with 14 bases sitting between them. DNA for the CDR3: TGCGCCAGCAACTCCGGGACAACAAGCACAGATACGCAGTATTTT. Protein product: CASNSGTTSTDTQYF.

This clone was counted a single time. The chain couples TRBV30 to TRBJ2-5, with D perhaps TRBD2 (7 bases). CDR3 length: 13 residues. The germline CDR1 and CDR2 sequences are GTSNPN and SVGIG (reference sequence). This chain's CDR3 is CAQTGGPGETQYF. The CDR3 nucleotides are TGTGCTCAGACCGGGGGGCCAGGGGAGACCCAGTACTTC.

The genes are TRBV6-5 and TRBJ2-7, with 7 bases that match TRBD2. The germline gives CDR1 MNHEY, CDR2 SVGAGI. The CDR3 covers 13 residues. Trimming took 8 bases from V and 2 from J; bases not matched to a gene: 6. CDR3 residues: CASQSGDAYEQYF. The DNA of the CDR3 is TGTGCCAGCCAGAGCGGGGACGCCTACGAGCAGTACTTC.

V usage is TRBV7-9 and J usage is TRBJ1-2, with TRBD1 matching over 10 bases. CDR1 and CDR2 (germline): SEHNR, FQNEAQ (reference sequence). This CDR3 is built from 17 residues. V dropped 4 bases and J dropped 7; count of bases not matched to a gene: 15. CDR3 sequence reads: CASSSRQGAPLRPGYTF. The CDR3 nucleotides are TGTGCCAGCAGCTCCCGACAGGGGGCACCTCTCCGTCCTGGCTACACCTTC.

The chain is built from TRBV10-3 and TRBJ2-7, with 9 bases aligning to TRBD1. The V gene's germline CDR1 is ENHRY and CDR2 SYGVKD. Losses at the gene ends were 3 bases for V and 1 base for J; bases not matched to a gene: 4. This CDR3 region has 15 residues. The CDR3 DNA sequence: TGTGCCATCAGTGACCCTGGGACAGGGTCCTACGAGCAGTACTTC. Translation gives CAISDPGTGSYEQYF.

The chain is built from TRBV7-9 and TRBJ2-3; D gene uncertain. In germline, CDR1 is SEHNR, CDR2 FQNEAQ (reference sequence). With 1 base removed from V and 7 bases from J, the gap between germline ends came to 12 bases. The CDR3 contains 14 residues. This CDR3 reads CASSLGFTTYTQYF. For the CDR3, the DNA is TGTGCCAGCAGCTTAGGATTCACCACGTATACGCAGTATTTT.

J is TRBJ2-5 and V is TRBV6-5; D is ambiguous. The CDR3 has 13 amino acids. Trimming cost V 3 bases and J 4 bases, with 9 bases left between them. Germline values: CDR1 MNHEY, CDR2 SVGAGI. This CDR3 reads CASSYRNLETQYF. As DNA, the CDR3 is TGTGCCAGCAGTTATCGCAATTTAGAGACCCAGTACTTC.

CDR3 coding DNA: TGTGCCAGCTCACCAGGCAGCTCCTATAATTCACCCCTCCACTTT. It translates to CASSPGSSYNSPLHF. The rearrangement links TRBV18 to TRBJ1-6; no definite D call. This CDR3 spans 15 amino acids. Germline lookup yields CDR1 KGHSH and CDR2 LQKENI. The germline V and J ends were trimmed by 2 bases and 0 bases, with 5 bases remaining between them.

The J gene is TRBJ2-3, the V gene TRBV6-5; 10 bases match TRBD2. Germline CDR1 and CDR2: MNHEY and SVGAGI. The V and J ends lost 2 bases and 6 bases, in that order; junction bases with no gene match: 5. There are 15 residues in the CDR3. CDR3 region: CASSYAISGRDTQYF. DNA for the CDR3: TGTGCCAGCAGTTACGCGATTAGCGGGAGGGATACGCAGTATTTT.

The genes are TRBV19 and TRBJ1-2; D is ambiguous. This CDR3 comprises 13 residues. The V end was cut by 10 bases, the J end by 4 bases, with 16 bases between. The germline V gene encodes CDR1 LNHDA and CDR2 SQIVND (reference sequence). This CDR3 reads CATRSGLGYGYTF. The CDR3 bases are TGTGCCACCCGGTCGGGGTTGGGCTATGGCTACACCTTC.

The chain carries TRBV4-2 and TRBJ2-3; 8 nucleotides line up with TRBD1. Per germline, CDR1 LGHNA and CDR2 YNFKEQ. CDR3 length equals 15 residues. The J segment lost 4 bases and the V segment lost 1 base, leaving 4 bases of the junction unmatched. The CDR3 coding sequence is TGTGCCAGCAGCCAAGCACTACAGGGGGCAGATACGCAGTATTTT. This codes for CASSQALQGADTQYF.

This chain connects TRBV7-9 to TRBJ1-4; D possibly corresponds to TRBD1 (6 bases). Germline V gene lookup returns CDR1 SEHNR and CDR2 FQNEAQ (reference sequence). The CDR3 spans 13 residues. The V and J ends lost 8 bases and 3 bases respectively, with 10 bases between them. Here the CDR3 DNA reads TGTGCCAGCCGTAGGGGGGCTAATGAAAAACTGTTTTTT. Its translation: CASRRGANEKLFF. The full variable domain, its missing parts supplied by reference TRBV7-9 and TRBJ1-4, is DTGVSQNPRHKITKRGQNVTFRCDPISEHNRLYWYRQTLGQGPEFLTYFQNEAQLEKSRLLSDRFSAERPKGSFSTLEIQRTEQGDSAMYLCASRRGANEKLFFGSGTQLSVL.

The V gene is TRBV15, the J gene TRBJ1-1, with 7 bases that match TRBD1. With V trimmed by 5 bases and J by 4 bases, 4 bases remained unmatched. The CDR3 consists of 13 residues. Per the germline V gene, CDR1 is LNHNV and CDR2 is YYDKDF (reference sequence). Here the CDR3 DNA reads TGTGCCACCAGCCCCCAGGGGGGCACTGAAGCTTTCTTT. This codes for CATSPQGGTEAFF. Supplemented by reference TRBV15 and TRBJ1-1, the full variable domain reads DAMVIQNPRYQVTQFGKPVTLSCSQTLNHNVMYWYQQKSSQAPKLLFHYYDKDFNNEADTPDNFQSRRPNTSFCFLDIRSPGLGDTAMYLCATSPQGGTEAFFGQGTRLTVV.

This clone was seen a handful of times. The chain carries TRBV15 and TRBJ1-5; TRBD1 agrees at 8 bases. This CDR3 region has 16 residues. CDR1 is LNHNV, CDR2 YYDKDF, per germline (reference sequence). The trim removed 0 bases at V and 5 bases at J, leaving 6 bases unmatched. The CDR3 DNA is TGTGCCACCAGCAGAGATCGGGGACAGGAAGATCAGCCCCAGCATTTT. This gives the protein CATSRDRGQEDQPQHF. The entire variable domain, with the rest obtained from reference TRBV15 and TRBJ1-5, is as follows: DAMVIQNPRYQVTQFGKPVTLSCSQTLNHNVMYWYQQKSSQAPKLLFHYYDKDFNNEADTPDNFQSRRPNTSFCFLDIRSPGLGDTAMYLCATSRDRGQEDQPQHFGDGTRLSIL.

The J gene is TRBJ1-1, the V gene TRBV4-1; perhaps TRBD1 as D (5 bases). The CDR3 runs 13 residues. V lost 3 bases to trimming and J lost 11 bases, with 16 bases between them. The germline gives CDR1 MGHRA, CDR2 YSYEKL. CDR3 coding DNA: TGCGCCAGCAGCCAGGGCCCCAGGGAGGTGGCTTTCTTT. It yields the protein CASSQGPREVAFF.